A single T cell receptor beta chain is shown here with its context. The target antigen is unknown. An end of the junction differs from the germline gene, which may be a read error. This CDR3 region has 14 residues. Germline assignment: CDR1 LNHDA and CDR2 SQIVND (reference sequence). Scientists amplified the TCR beta CDR3 regions from RNA transcripts. HTBI-primed RT-PCR formed the first round, and a multiplex PCR formed the second. Each CDR3 protein is one row after TCRdb ran MiXCR on the multiplex PCR reads. The sample has 650,000 to 900,000 distinct CDR3 sequences, 35% to 50% seen once; the top ten hold approximately 43%. The entry originates in a study of Graves' ophthalmopathy and Graves' hyperthyroidism. Orbital computed tomography, thyroid ultrasound, TRAb, serum thyroxine and clinical symptoms formed the basis of diagnosis. PBMCs were isolated by Ficoll-Paque density gradient centrifugation, using over 9.5 ml of fresh peripheral blood as the starting material.

The study's findings and limits: Among thyroid clonotypes expanded above 0.001 frequency, most also appeared in blood.

Sequencing was performed on peripheral blood. This rearrangement joins TRBV19 to TRBJ2-5; the match to TRBD1 covers 7 bases. The source of this sequence is an adult man with Graves' ophthalmopathy. The CDR3, as DNA: TGTGCCACCGTAGGACAGGTGCTACAAGAGACCCAGTGCTTC. It codes for CATVGQVLQETQCF.